This TCR beta chain was sequenced for a study of post-analysis software for immune sequencing data. Study-wide context: The patients showed relapsing-remitting, secondary progressive and progressive-relapsing multiple sclerosis courses.

Trimming cost V 5 bases and J 2 bases, with 15 bases left between them. CDR3 size: 16 residues. For this clonotype: Its target is not known.

Tagging with unique molecular identifiers was a feature of the TCR beta cDNA libraries. MiXCR, run by TCRdb on the PCR reads, gives a single entry per CDR3 protein. In the table there are 350,000 to 450,000 distinct CDR3 sequences, roughly 40% of which are singletons. Points from the study as a whole: Versus controls, multiple sclerosis patients showed significantly lower diversity (normalized Chao1). F-measure co-clustering was strong for batch-matched samples. Relative to controls, patients had about 5 TRBV segments at higher frequency, with TRBV5-6, TRBV5-1 and TRBV20-1 among these.

The receptor was isolated from a girl aged 2-9 years with multiple sclerosis. The chain uses TRBV12-3 or TRBV12-4 and TRBJ2-2; D is possibly TRBD1 (5 bases). Sequenced material: blood. CDR3 loop: CASSPHAGPNTGELFF. The CDR3 nucleotides read TGTGCCAGCAGTCCCCACGCAGGGCCCAACACCGGGGAGCTGTTTTTT.